This T cell receptor (beta chain) was found in a study of T cell responses to AZD1222 COVID-19 vaccine (dated by TCRdb to the early 2020s). Background for the entire study: AZD1222 recipients with second doses at about 4 weeks or about 12 weeks were pooled, because spike-specific TCR depth and breadth did not differ between schedules. TCR sequencing was performed for 230 to 250 trial participants, of whom around 200 were given two doses of AZD1222 and around 25 were given two doses of MenACWY control vaccine. Trial participants were enrolled into age subgroups of 18-55, 56-69 and 70-plus years, which contained approximately 150, 28 and 58 TCR-sequenced participants, respectively.

As encoded in the germline V gene, CDR1 is MNHEY while CDR2 is SVGAGI. Taken from cysteine to phenylalanine, the CDR3 has 11 residues. The retained sequence is limited to the CDR3, 33 bases, with the frame set at the first base. V is cut by 8 bases and J by 12 bases, and the space between the germline ends is 14 bases. Overall study outcomes, separate from this receptor: Conclusions about previously exposed vaccinees were limited because only six AZD1222 recipients were SARS-CoV-2 seropositive at baseline. Because no day 14 peak-response samples were available, repertoires were characterized only after the peak T cell response. The vaccine-associated CD4 TCRs covered the entire spike protein, and the dominant responses fell in regions 160-218 and 743-854. Reportedly, close to half of the unique spike-specific TCRs recognized epitopes lying outside the regions that are mutated in the B.1.351 and B.1.1.7 variants. A significant rise in spike-specific TCR breadth and depth was observed after two AZD1222 doses relative to day 0 and relative to MenACWY recipients. In the small 56-69-year group, the increase in depth fell short of significance, most likely because of low power. Participants were mostly white British and included more females than males, and it was suggested by the authors that clonal diversity may have been underestimated.

With regard to this clone: Its antigen remains unidentified. No qualities accompany the bases; no much larger clone lies one base away.

The sample's time point, from its label and the paper: baseline before first vaccination. Samples from vaccinated people were obtained from the UK trials COV001 and COV002, which included a single-blind randomized controlled phase 2/3 trial of AZD1222 (ChAdOx1 nCoV-19) in healthy adults. For TCRbeta chain sequencing, PBMC samples from trial participants were taken at day 0 and at day 28 after the second dose. The CDR3 regions of human TCRbeta chains were analyzed by immunosequencing. Per the authors' processing: Repertoire TCRs were matched against a reference library of SARS-CoV-2-specific TCRs generated with the MIRA antigen-specificity platform. Breadth meant the fraction of unique TCRs that were SARS-CoV-2-associated, whereas depth meant the fraction of total T cells that were SARS-CoV-2-associated. Using the MIRA data, each spike-specific TCR was mapped to the spike region that the TCR reacts to and placed in a CD4 or CD8 class. Log10-transformed breadth and depth values were compared by one-way ANOVA with Sidak's multiple comparisons tests. The table was pulled from immuneACCESS by TCRdb, which kept in-frame rearrangements only. Such tables lose some clones; where checked, under half of the loss comes from unresolved V genes, and the rest has no known cause. V and J calls plus clone size are reproduced from that table; the DNA served to infer D and trimming. Present in this sample are about 120,000 clones, approximately 86% of which were seen just once. Around 9.6% of the sample is taken by the ten largest.

The rearrangement combines TRBV6-5 with TRBJ1-3, and possibly TRBD1, on 5 matching bases. Sequences were derived from peripheral blood, sampled on day 0 of AZD1222 vaccination. This TCR was recovered from an adult in good health. The DNA sequence is TGTGCCAGCCGATCAGGGAGAATCATATATTTT. Translated, it reads CASRSGRIIYF.